The entry below gives a single T cell receptor beta chain sequence along with its context. From germline, CDR1 is SGHVS and CDR2 FNYEAQ. V lost 4 bases to trimming and J lost 3 bases, with 12 bases between them. The CDR3 covers 14 residues. The sample is drawn from a study of OX40 agonist ivuxolimab in advanced cancers. Study as a whole: Six ivuxolimab dose levels, 0.01 to 10 mg/kg, were given intravenously every 2 weeks. Earlier anti-PD-1, anti-PD-L1 or anti-CTLA-4 therapy was permitted; roughly 42% had received some.

Libraries were prepared by immunoSEQ multiplex PCR; TCRdb keeps only in-frame clonotypes and omits some of them. The table shows about 80,000 clones, with 85% to 90% occurring only once. This TCR came from an adult with an advanced solid tumor such as melanoma, head and neck, liver or kidney cancer. Material: CD4+ or CD8+ T cells sorted from blood, obtained in a trial of the OX40 agonist ivuxolimab. The genes are TRBV7-6 and TRBJ2-5; tentatively, D is TRBD1 (6 bases). The CDR3 reads CASSSGQPEETQYF. As DNA, the CDR3 is TGTGCCAGCAGCTCTGGACAGCCAGAAGAGACCCAGTACTTC.